The 2 T cell receptor beta chains below come from one sample, sequenced in a study of human T cells and chemical hapten exposure. Each CDR3 protein gets one entry after TCRdb re-called the RACE reads with MiXCR. The data contain fewer than 200,000 distinct CDR3 sequences, about 30% of them singletons. Time point indicated: patch test 3, about 24 weeks after DPC sensitization. Treatment given: therapeutic diphenylcyclopropenone sensitization with weekly scalp DPC. The specimen comprised whole blood, sampled in connection with sensitization to the hapten diphenylcyclopropenone (DPC). The receptor set was obtained from a woman aged 18 to 35 with alopecia areata. Some clones in this sample may be carry-over from other donors' samples.

For the CDR3, the DNA is TGCGCCAGCGGAAAGGGACTTCACAATGAGCAGTTCTTC. This translates into CASGKGLHNEQFF. This chain joins TRBV4-1 and TRBJ2-1, with D perhaps matching TRBD2 (6 bases). There are 13 residues in the CDR3. The germline V and J ends were trimmed by 8 bases and 5 bases, with 13 bases remaining between them. Germline lookup yields CDR1 MGHRA and CDR2 YSYEKL.

This clonotype was picked up a small number of times. The chain carries TRBV5-4 and TRBJ1-1; 9 nucleotides match TRBD1. The CDR3 length is 15 residues. Unmatched junction bases numbered 10, after V lost 4 bases and J lost 6 bases. Germline assignment: CDR1 SGHNT and CDR2 YYREEE (reference sequence). Here the CDR3 reads CASSGRDREGSEAFF. The DNA of the CDR3 is TGTGCCAGCAGCGGCCGGGACAGGGAGGGGTCTGAAGCTTTCTTT. Drawing the rest from reference TRBV5-4 and TRBJ1-1, the complete variable domain is ETGVTQSPTHLIKTRGQQVTLRCSSQSGHNTVSWYQQALGQGPQFIFQYYREEENGRGNFPPRFSGLQFPNYSSELNVNALELDDSALYLCASSGRDREGSEAFFGQGTRLTVV.